Shown below are 18 T cell receptor beta chains from a single sample sequenced in a study of breast tumors, draining lymph nodes, adjacent tissues. TCRdb re-analysed the multiplex PCR reads in MiXCR, keeping a single row per CDR3 protein. The table records fewer than 200,000 distinct CDR3 sequences, 30% to 35% of them present only once. The lymph nodes were axillary draining lymph nodes from breast cancer patients. The material sequenced was axillary lymph node tissue. All receptors come from a female donor with breast cancer. Some clones in this sample may be carry-over from other donors' samples.

As concerns this clonotype: The conserved final phenylalanine or tryptophan is absent from the CDR3, which likely points to a read error. No DNA is shown, since the ends of the CDR3 on it are uncertain; the CDR3 is the one TCRdb lists. The chain carries TRBV4-2 and TRBJ1-6; the table's D gene call, TRBD1, was not cross checked with the DNA. Per germline, CDR1 LGHNA and CDR2 YNFKEQ. The CDR3 region is 14 residues in length, termini included. This chain's CDR3 is CASSQEWRGQGLYY.

This clonotype was found many times. The chain joins TRBV10-3 to TRBJ2-1; 7 bases are a match to TRBD2. CDR1 and CDR2 from the germline V gene are ENHRY and SYGVKD. V lost 6 bases, J lost 5 bases, and 1 base stayed unmatched. This CDR3 is 12 amino acids long. The DNA for the CDR3 is TGTGCCATCAGGGGGGGGAACAATGAGCAGTTCTTC. Residues: CAIRGGNNEQFF.

There are many counts of this clonotype. This chain uses TRBV10-2 with TRBJ2-7, with TRBD2 matching 11 bases. Losses at the gene ends were 6 bases for V and 3 bases for J; bases not matched to a gene: 10. Germline V gene lookup returns CDR1 WSHSY and CDR2 SAAADI. This CDR3 is 16 amino acids long. The DNA of the CDR3 is TGCGCCAGCAGACCGCCCGGGACTAGCGGAGGCTACGAGCAGTACTTC. Protein sequence: CASRPPGTSGGYEQYF.

The chain couples TRBV27 to TRBJ2-2, with D uncertain. V lost 6 bases and J lost 8, with 4 bases in between. The germline gives CDR1 MNHEY, CDR2 SMNVEV (reference sequence). The CDR3 totals 10 residues. The CDR3 sequence is CASRRGELFF. CDR3 in DNA: TGTGCCAGCAGAAGGGGGGAGCTGTTTTTT.

This clonotype was counted at least ten times. The V gene is TRBV19, the J gene TRBJ2-5, with 7 bases that match TRBD1. J was trimmed by 4 bases and V by 7 bases; bases with no gene match: 6. Germline V gene lookup returns CDR1 LNHDA and CDR2 SQIVND (reference sequence). This CDR3 region has 13 residues. In nucleotides, the CDR3 is TGTGCCAGTAACGAGGGGGACAGAGAGACCCAGTACTTC. Its translation: CASNEGDRETQYF.

The chain couples TRBV5-4 to TRBJ2-7; no firm D call. Germline CDR1 reads SGHNT; CDR2 reads YYREEE (reference sequence). The CDR3 is made up of 14 amino acids. Trimming left V 4 bases short and J 0 bases short, with 11 bases between. This CDR3 reads CASSTTRTSYEQYF. CDR3 sequence (DNA): TGTGCCAGCAGCACCACACGGACCTCCTACGAGCAGTACTTC.

This clonotype was counted between two and nine times. The chain links TRBV5-6 to TRBJ1-1, with D perhaps matching TRBD1 (6 bases). There are 14 residues in the CDR3. CDR1 and CDR2 from the germline V gene are SGHDT and YYEEEE. With 0 bases removed from V and 5 bases from J, the gap between germline ends came to 11 bases. The CDR3: CASSLGGLSTEAFF. The CDR3 bases are TGTGCCAGCAGCTTGGGGGGGCTGAGTACTGAAGCTTTCTTT. Complete variable domain (other parts from reference TRBV5-6 and TRBJ1-1): DAGVTQSPTHLIKTRGQQVTLRCSPKSGHDTVSWYQQALGQGPQFIFQYYEEEERQRGNFPDRFSGHQFPNYSSELNVNALLLGDSALYLCASSLGGLSTEAFFGQGTRLTVV.

About this clonotype itself: This could be a read error, since a much larger clone is one nucleotide away. The gene calls are TRBV7-9 and TRBJ1-1; 8 nucleotides line up with TRBD1. V shed 5 bases, J shed 1 base, and the junction held 6 bases outside the gene matches. CDR1 and CDR2 from the germline V gene are SEHNR and FQNEAQ (reference sequence). The CDR3 is 15 amino acids. The chain's CDR3 is CASSPRGPKNTEAFF. The DNA for the CDR3 is TGTGCCAGCAGCCCCAGGGGGCCGAAGAACACTGAAGCTTTCTTT.

This clonotype was seen many times. The chain uses TRBV9 and TRBJ2-1; 8 nucleotides line up with TRBD2. Germline trimming cut 0 bases from V and 9 bases from J; bases unmatched to any gene: 8. Germline lookup yields CDR1 SGDLS and CDR2 YYNGEE. The CDR3 consists of 15 residues. The CDR3 DNA reads TGTGCCAGCAGCGTAGGACGGGAGGGCCATGGTGAGCAGTTCTTC. Translation gives CASSVGREGHGEQFF.

This chain links TRBV20-1 with TRBJ2-3; TRBD2 agrees at 12 bases. The CDR3 contains 20 residues. J lost 4 bases, V lost 3 bases, and 20 bases had no gene match. Germline values: CDR1 DFQATT, CDR2 SNEGSKA (reference sequence). The CDR3 DNA is TGCAGTGCTAGGAGTTGGACTAGCGGGACGGCCGGGGGGAGCGCAGATACGCAGTATTTT. This sequence encodes CSARSWTSGTAGGSADTQYF.

As for this clonotype: This may stem from a read error, because a much larger clone lies one nucleotide away. The chain couples TRBV3-1 to TRBJ1-6; TRBD1 matches at 7 bases. The CDR3 is 17 residues long. CDR1 and CDR2 from the germline V gene are LGHDT and YNNKEL (reference sequence). The CDR3 nucleotides are TGTGCCAGCAGCCCCCTGGGCAGGGGGTTTGAGAATTCACCCTTCCACTTT. Protein sequence: CASSPLGRGFENSPFHF.

This clonotype appeared many times. V gene TRBV4-2 combines with J gene TRBJ2-5; 10 nucleotides agree with TRBD2. Germline V gene data show CDR1 as LGHNA and CDR2 as YNFKEQ. This CDR3 has 18 amino acids. Trimming removed 1 base from V and 4 bases from J; junction bases left unmatched: 12. The CDR3 sequence: CASSQALGAGGRGETQYF. CDR3 nucleotide sequence: TGTGCCAGCAGCCAAGCCCTGGGAGCGGGAGGGCGGGGAGAGACCCAGTACTTC.

In this sample, this clonotype turned up a few times. An end of the junction differs from the germline gene, which may be a read error. The chain combines TRBV7-9 with TRBJ1-2; D gene unclear. The germline gives CDR1 SEHNR, CDR2 FQNEAQ (reference sequence). The CDR3 totals 15 residues. As DNA, the CDR3 is TGTGCCAGCAGCTCCATCCAGCGGCCGAACTATGGCTACCCCTTC. This sequence encodes CASSSIQRPNYGYPF.

This clonotype was detected only a few times. V gene TRBV27 combines with J gene TRBJ2-7; D possibly uses TRBD1 or TRBD2 (5 bases each). V lost 5 bases and J lost 5, with 16 bases in between. The CDR3 runs to 14 residues. CDR1 and CDR2 from the germline V gene are MNHEY and SMNVEV (reference sequence). CDR3 sequence (DNA): TGTGCCAGCAGTGGGACCACCTTATACGACGAGCAGTACTTC. Its protein is CASSGTTLYDEQYF.

This chain connects TRBV20-1 to TRBJ1-2; perhaps TRBD1 as D (6 bases). This CDR3 has 15 residues. V was clipped by 1 base and J by 3 bases, with 15 bases between them. Germline V gene lookup returns CDR1 DFQATT and CDR2 SNEGSKA (reference sequence). The CDR3 DNA reads TGCAGTGCTAGAGGGTTTCTACAGGGCGACTATGGCTACACCTTC. Its translation: CSARGFLQGDYGYTF.

Of note for this clonotype: One end of the junction varies from germline; a read error may be responsible. V and J are TRBV20-1 and TRBJ2-6; TRBD1 agrees at 8 bases. Germline-derived CDR1 and CDR2 are DFQATT and SNEGSKA (reference sequence). CDR3 length equals 16 residues. CDR3: CSARGDRSSGANILTF. The CDR3, as DNA: TGCAGTGCTAGAGGGGACAGGAGCTCTGGGGCCAACATCCTGACTTTC.

In its sample, this clonotype was seen many times. The chain has TRBV6-6 and TRBJ2-2; no firm D call. Deletions cut 10 bases from V and 0 bases from J, with 18 bases between. In germline, CDR1 is MNHNY, CDR2 SVGAGI (reference sequence). CDR3 size: 16 residues. In DNA form, the CDR3 reads TGTGCCACTCTTACCGAGGAACAGCCGAACACCGGGGAGCTGTTTTTT. Translation gives CATLTEEQPNTGELFF.

This clonotype was seen repeatedly, ten times or more. The V gene is TRBV24-1, the J gene TRBJ2-2, with 10 bases identical to TRBD1. The CDR3 runs to 16 residues. Germline V gene lookup returns CDR1 KGHDR and CDR2 SFDVKD. With 1 base clipped from V and 9 bases from J, the junction kept 7 bases outside the gene matches. The CDR3 region has the DNA TGTGCCACCAGTGATTTTACCGGGACAGGGGTCAGGGAGCTGTTTTTT. It encodes CATSDFTGTGVRELFF.